This TCR beta chain emerged from a study of shared clonotypes between healthy human individuals. The V gene end was trimmed by 4 bases and the J gene end by 9 bases; junction bases not matched to a gene: 9. The length of the CDR3 is 16 residues. CDR1 and CDR2 (germline): SGHTA, FQGNSA. Measured with immunoSEQ multiplex PCR; TCRdb has only the in-frame clones, and not every one. The table lists about 980,000 clones, about three quarters of them singletons. The gene calls are TRBV7-2 and TRBJ2-1; 13 bases agree with TRBD2. Source material: memory CD4+ T cells sorted from blood. This sample's subset: CD45RA-negative fraction. The receptor was isolated from a young man in good health. As DNA, the CDR3 is TGTGCCAGCAGCTCCGTCGGGACTAGCGGGGCGCGTGAGCAGTTCTTC. Residues: CASSSVGTSGAREQFF.